These 23 T cell receptor beta chains were all obtained from the same sample, sequenced in a study of CD8+ T cells in alopecia areata. TCR sequencing used cDNA made by reverse transcription of extracted RNA. Measured with immunoSEQ multiplex PCR; TCRdb has only the in-frame clones, and not every one. The table shows 60,000 to 65,000 clones, with roughly 46% occurring only once. The sequencing input was NKG2D-low CD8+ T cells sorted from blood. These receptor sequences come from a human donor with alopecia areata.

This clone has more than one count but fewer than ten. The gene calls are TRBV7-9 and TRBJ2-3; D is uncertain. Germline CDR1 reads SEHNR; CDR2 reads FQNEAQ (reference sequence). Trimming left V 4 bases short and J 6 bases short, with 8 bases between. The CDR3 runs to 12 residues. CDR3 protein: CASSSLGDTQYF. The CDR3, as DNA: TGTGCCAGCAGCTCGCTAGGGGATACGCAGTATTTT.

V and J are TRBV15 and TRBJ2-1; D uncertain. The CDR3 has 13 amino acids. In germline, CDR1 is LNHNV, CDR2 YYDKDF (reference sequence). V was pared by 0 bases and J by 5 bases, with 5 bases between. The CDR3 nucleotides are TGTGCCACCAGCAGAGAGTGGGACAATGAGCAGTTCTTC. Its protein product is CATSREWDNEQFF.

The rearrangement joins TRBV6-6 to TRBJ2-6; the D gene is possibly TRBD1 (6 bases). V lost 5 bases, J lost 4 bases, and 9 bases lay in between. The CDR3 spans 14 residues. Germline CDR1 and CDR2: MNHNY and SVGAGI (reference sequence). The CDR3 region is CASSQGTGANVLTF. The CDR3 nucleotides read TGTGCCAGCAGTCAGGGGACCGGGGCCAACGTCCTGACTTTC.

The chain couples TRBV29-1 to TRBJ2-1; perhaps TRBD2 as D (6 bases). The CDR3 covers 13 residues. CDR1 and CDR2 from the germline V gene are SQVTM and ANQGSEA. Trimming shortened V by 4 bases and J by 10 bases, and 17 bases separated the two germline ends. The CDR3: CSVVGRELGEQFF. The CDR3 coding sequence is TGCAGCGTTGTAGGTCGGGAGTTAGGGGAGCAGTTCTTC.

Only a few counts were recorded for this clone. The CDR3 is CASSPRGGNTDTQYF. As DNA, the CDR3 is TGCGCCAGCAGCCCCCGAGGGGGGAACACAGATACGCAGTATTTT. The chain couples TRBV4-3 to TRBJ2-3, with D possibly called TRBD1 or TRBD2 (6 bases each). The germline gives CDR1 LGHNA, CDR2 YSLEER. CDR3 length: 15 residues. The V end lost 4 bases, the J end lost 2 bases, and 13 bases lay between the germline ends.

V usage is TRBV30 and J usage is TRBJ1-1, with a weak D call TRBD1 (5 bases). Between the trimmed V and J ends, which lost 4 bases and 8 bases, there was a span of 26 bases. Germline V gene lookup returns CDR1 GTSNPN and CDR2 SVGIG (reference sequence). The CDR3 runs 16 residues. CDR3 residues: CAWTRDRSRAKPEAFF. In DNA, the CDR3 is TGTGCCTGGACCCGAGACAGAAGTCGGGCGAAACCAGAAGCTTTCTTT.

The CDR3 loop reads CASSLGRDGYTF. The CDR3 bases are TGTGCCAGCAGCTTGGGCAGGGATGGCTACACCTTC. The chain couples TRBV5-6 to TRBJ1-2; possibly TRBD1 for D (5 bases). The length of the CDR3 is 12 residues. The germline CDR1 and CDR2 sequences are SGHDT and YYEEEE. Trimming shortened V by 0 bases and J by 6 bases, and 6 bases separated the two germline ends. Complete variable domain (other parts from reference TRBV5-6 and TRBJ1-2): DAGVTQSPTHLIKTRGQQVTLRCSPKSGHDTVSWYQQALGQGPQFIFQYYEEEERQRGNFPDRFSGHQFPNYSSELNVNALLLGDSALYLCASSLGRDGYTFGSGTRLTVV.

This clone appeared many times. The rearrangement links TRBV7-6 to TRBJ2-6; no clear D. Trimming took 5 bases from V and 0 from J, leaving 8 bases between them. Germline V gives CDR1 SGHVS, CDR2 FNYEAQ. The CDR3 loop spans 15 amino acids. The CDR3 spells CASSGIFSGANVLTF. The CDR3 coding sequence is TGTGCCAGCAGCGGCATCTTCTCTGGGGCCAACGTCCTGACTTTC.

A few counts support this clone. The CDR3, as DNA: TGCAGCGTCCTAGGGGCCCCTCCCTTGGGCTACGAGCAGTACTTC. Translating gives CSVLGAPPLGYEQYF. The chain carries TRBV29-1 and TRBJ2-7, with D possibly being TRBD1 (5 bases). This CDR3 region has 15 residues. Germline V CDR1 and CDR2: SQVTM, ANQGSEA. Trimming removed 6 bases at V and 3 bases at J, with 21 bases between.

This clone was picked up a small number of times. The chain links TRBV4-3 to TRBJ1-4; TRBD1 matches at 8 bases. The length of the CDR3 is 18 residues. V lost 0 bases and J lost 8; bases outside the gene matches: 14. The germline V gene encodes CDR1 LGHNA and CDR2 YSLEER. This CDR3 reads CASSQELGQGGWKEKLFF. The CDR3 nucleotides are TGCGCCAGCAGCCAAGAGCTCGGACAGGGCGGGTGGAAGGAAAAACTGTTTTTT.

This clone was counted at least ten times. The chain has TRBV6-5 and TRBJ2-7; the D gene is possibly TRBD2 (5 bases). The CDR3 loop spans 13 amino acids. Germline V gene lookup returns CDR1 MNHEY and CDR2 SVGAGI. The germline V and J ends were trimmed by 4 bases and 2 bases, with 9 bases remaining between them. The CDR3 here is CASSSSLAYEQYF. CDR3 sequence (DNA): TGTGCCAGCAGTTCCTCACTAGCCTACGAGCAGTACTTC.

This clone turned up a few times. This rearrangement joins TRBV29-1 to TRBJ2-1; D unresolved. The germline CDR1 and CDR2 sequences are SQVTM and ANQGSEA. This CDR3 is 13 amino acids long. With 0 bases removed from V and 3 bases from J, the gap between germline ends came to 6 bases. Here the CDR3 reads CSVEEQNYNEQFF. The CDR3 nucleotides read TGCAGCGTTGAAGAACAAAACTACAATGAGCAGTTCTTC.

The chain carries TRBV30 and TRBJ2-5; D not resolved. This CDR3 has 14 amino acids. Germline V gene data show CDR1 as GTSNPN and CDR2 as SVGIG (reference sequence). Trimming stripped 4 bases from V and 3 bases from J, with 15 bases between. The CDR3 loop reads CAWKDIGLEETQYF. CDR3 coding DNA: TGTGCCTGGAAGGATATAGGCCTAGAAGAGACCCAGTACTTC.

The V and J genes are TRBV27 and TRBJ1-5; 10 nucleotides align to TRBD1. Germline lookup yields CDR1 MNHEY and CDR2 SMNVEV (reference sequence). Germline trimming cut 10 bases from V and 6 bases from J; bases unmatched to any gene: 3. The CDR3 runs to 12 residues. In DNA, the CDR3 is TGTGCCACCGGGACAGGGGTTCAGCCCCAGCATTTT. Protein product: CATGTGVQPQHF.

This chain connects TRBV23-1 to TRBJ2-7; D could derive from TRBD1 or TRBD2 (5 bases each). TRBV23-1 is filed as an ORF, its function uncertain. V was pared by 0 bases and J by 2 bases, with 14 bases between. There are 16 residues in the CDR3. CDR3 protein: CASSQSRGRSAYEQYF. The DNA for the CDR3 is TGCGCCAGCAGTCAATCGAGGGGACGGTCAGCCTACGAGCAGTACTTC.

This CDR3 is CASSIGTANVYNEQFF. The DNA for the CDR3 is TGTGCCAGCAGCATCGGCACCGCTAATGTCTACAATGAGCAGTTCTTC. This sequence joins TRBV7-2 and TRBJ2-1; D uncertain. Trimming took 5 bases from V and 3 from J, leaving 17 bases between them. CDR1 is SGHTA and CDR2 is FQGNSA in the germline V gene. CDR3 size: 16 residues.

The CDR3 DNA reads TGCGCCAGCAGCCAAGTCCGGACAGGGGGCTTGAACAATGAGCAGTTCTTC. It specifies CASSQVRTGGLNNEQFF. This rearrangement joins TRBV4-3 to TRBJ2-1; TRBD1 aligns across 11 bases. The V segment lost 1 base and the J segment 5 bases; nucleotides outside the gene matches: 7. The CDR3 extends over 17 amino acids. Germline assignment: CDR1 LGHNA and CDR2 YSLEER.

The chain employs TRBV28 and TRBJ2-3; TRBD2 matches at 7 bases. Germline CDR1 reads MDHEN; CDR2 reads SYDVKM. The V and J ends lost 4 bases and 8 bases, in that order; junction bases with no gene match: 3. The CDR3 loop spans 12 amino acids. CDR3 in DNA: TGTGCCAGCAGTTACCCGGGGGGTACGCAGTATTTT. Protein sequence: CASSYPGGTQYF.

This clone was seen a handful of times. V is TRBV7-9 and J is TRBJ2-1, with unresolved D. V was shortened by 6 bases and J by 8 bases, with 11 bases between the two germline ends. Germline V lookup: CDR1 SEHNR, CDR2 FQNEAQ (reference sequence). The CDR3 sequence is 12 residues long. In DNA form, the CDR3 reads TGTGCCAGCAGTTCTATCAATGATGAGCAGTTCTTC. Its protein product is CASSSINDEQFF.

As DNA, the CDR3 is TGTGCCAGCAGCCCCAGTTACGAGCAGTACTTC. Its translation: CASSPSYEQYF. V is TRBV6-6 and J is TRBJ2-7, with D hard to call. The CDR3 is 11 amino acids. Trimming stripped 6 bases from V and 4 bases from J, with 7 bases between. The germline V gene encodes CDR1 MNHNY and CDR2 SVGAGI (reference sequence).

This clone was recorded a few times. CDR3 sequence reads: CASSNNEQFF. The CDR3 DNA reads TGTGCCAGCAGTAACAATGAGCAGTTCTTC. The chain employs TRBV7-6 and TRBJ2-1; D remains ambiguous. Germline CDR1 reads SGHVS; CDR2 reads FNYEAQ. The ends were cut back, 6 bases at V and 5 bases at J, with 2 bases in the middle. This CDR3 spans 10 amino acids.

This clone was seen only a few times. V gene TRBV29-1 combines with J gene TRBJ1-5; 9 bases fit TRBD1. Per the germline V gene, CDR1 is SQVTM and CDR2 is ANQGSEA. This CDR3 is 15 amino acids long. The V gene end was trimmed by 6 bases and the J gene end by 4 bases; junction bases not matched to a gene: 10. The CDR3 DNA follows: TGCAGCGTGTGGTCGGGACAGGGCCCGAATCAGCCCCAGCATTTT. It specifies CSVWSGQGPNQPQHF. The complete variable domain, with remaining parts taken from reference TRBV29-1 and TRBJ1-5, reads SAVISQKPSRDICQRGTSLTIQCQVDSQVTMMFWYRQQPGQSLTLIATANQGSEATYESGFVIDKFPISRPNLTFSTLTVSNMSPEDSSIYLCSVWSGQGPNQPQHFGDGTRLSIL.

The chain recombines TRBV19 with TRBJ1-1; 7 nucleotides align to TRBD1. The CDR3 totals 14 residues. Trimming at V came to 6 bases and at J to 2 bases, leaving 6 bases not matched to a gene. Germline V gene sequence: CDR1 LNHDA, CDR2 SQIVND (reference sequence). The CDR3 spells CASRHTGANTEAFF. For the CDR3, the DNA is TGTGCCAGTAGACATACAGGGGCCAACACTGAAGCTTTCTTT.